This TCR beta chain was documented in a study of blood T cells in healthy people across ages. Trimming cost V 4 bases and J 5 bases, with 9 bases left between them. This CDR3 is 12 amino acids long. From germline, CDR1 is SEHNR and CDR2 FQNEAQ (reference sequence). A J-beta primer mix and a sample-barcoded 5' primer were used in a second PCR of roughly 7 to 12 cycles. TCRdb reprocessed the 5' RACE reads via MiXCR and lists one record per CDR3 protein. The table has roughly 680,000 distinct CDR3 sequences, 52% seen once. The receptor was derived from a woman older than 75 in good health. The sample was blood. The chain combines TRBV7-9 with TRBJ2-7; D is ambiguous. The CDR3 sequence: CASSSRRDEQYF. CDR3 nucleotide sequence: TGTGCCAGCAGCTCGAGACGTGACGAGCAGTACTTC.